This T cell receptor (beta chain) appears in the sequencing data of a study of blood T cells in healthy people across ages. The CDR3 is made up of 17 amino acids. CDR1 is SGHDT and CDR2 is YYEEEE in the germline V gene. This clonotype was observed a single time. Sample-barcoded 5' priming and a J-beta primer mix drove a second PCR of about 6 to 12 cycles. One entry per CDR3 protein results from TCRdb running MiXCR on the 5' RACE reads. Here the sample spans 890,000 or so distinct CDR3 sequences, around 68% being singletons. The receptor comes from a young man in good health. The sample was blood. This rearrangement joins TRBV5-6 to TRBJ2-4; 8 bases fit TRBD1. The DNA end favors TRBJ2-7, so the J call may be wrong. This chain's CDR3 is CASSTPGPTGVTYEQYF. The CDR3 nucleotides read TGTGCCAGCAGCACCCCAGGGCCGACAGGGGTTACTTACGAGCAGTACTTC.